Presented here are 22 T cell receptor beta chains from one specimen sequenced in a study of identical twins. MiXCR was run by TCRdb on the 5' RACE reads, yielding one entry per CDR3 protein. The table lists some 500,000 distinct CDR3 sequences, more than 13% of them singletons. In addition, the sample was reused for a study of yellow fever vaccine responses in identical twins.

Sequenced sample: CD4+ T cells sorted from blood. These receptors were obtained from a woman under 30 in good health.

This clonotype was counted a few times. DNA for the CDR3: TGTGCCAGCTCAGGACAACAGGGAGATGGTGAGCAGTTCTTC. Amino acid sequence: CASSGQQGDGEQFF. The chain links TRBV18 to TRBJ2-1; TRBD1 might be the D (6 bases). Looked up from germline, CDR1 is KGHSH and CDR2 is LQKENI. Trimming pared 5 bases from V and 9 bases from J, leaving 17 bases between. The CDR3 spans 14 residues.

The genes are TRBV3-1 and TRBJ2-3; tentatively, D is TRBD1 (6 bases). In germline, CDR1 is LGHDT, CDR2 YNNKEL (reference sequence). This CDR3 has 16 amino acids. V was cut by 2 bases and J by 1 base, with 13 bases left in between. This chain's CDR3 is CASSQTTGIRTDTQYF. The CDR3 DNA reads TGTGCCAGCAGCCAAACTACAGGGATTCGCACAGATACGCAGTATTTT.

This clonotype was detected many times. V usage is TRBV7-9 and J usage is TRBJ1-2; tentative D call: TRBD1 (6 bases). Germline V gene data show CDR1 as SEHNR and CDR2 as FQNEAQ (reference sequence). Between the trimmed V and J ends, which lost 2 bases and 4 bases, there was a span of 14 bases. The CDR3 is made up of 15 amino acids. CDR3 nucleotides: TGTGCCAGCAGCTTAAAGGAGGCCAGGGGCTATGGCTACACCTTC. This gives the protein CASSLKEARGYGYTF.

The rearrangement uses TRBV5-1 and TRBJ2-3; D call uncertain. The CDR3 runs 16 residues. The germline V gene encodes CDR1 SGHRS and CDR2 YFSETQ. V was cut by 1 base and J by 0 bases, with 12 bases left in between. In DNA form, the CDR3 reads TGCGCCAGCAGCTTGTTGGGTACGACTAGCACAGATACGCAGTATTTT. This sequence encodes CASSLLGTTSTDTQYF.

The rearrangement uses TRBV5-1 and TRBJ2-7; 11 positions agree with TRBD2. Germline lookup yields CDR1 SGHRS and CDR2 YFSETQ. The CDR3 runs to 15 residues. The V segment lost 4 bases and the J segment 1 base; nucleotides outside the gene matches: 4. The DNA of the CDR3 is TGCGCCAGCAGCCCCTGGACTAGCGGGTCCTACGAGCAGTACTTC. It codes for CASSPWTSGSYEQYF.

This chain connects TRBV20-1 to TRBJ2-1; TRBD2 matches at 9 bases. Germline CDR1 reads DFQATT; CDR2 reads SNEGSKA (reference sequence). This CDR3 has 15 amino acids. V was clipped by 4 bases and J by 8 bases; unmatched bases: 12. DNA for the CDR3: TGCAGTGCTAAGACCGGGACTAGCTCGGAGGATGAGCAGTTCTTC. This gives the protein CSAKTGTSSEDEQFF.

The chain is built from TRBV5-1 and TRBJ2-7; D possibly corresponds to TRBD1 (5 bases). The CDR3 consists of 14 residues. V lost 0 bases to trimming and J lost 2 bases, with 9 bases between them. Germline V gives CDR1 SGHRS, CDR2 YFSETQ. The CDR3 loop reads CASSLGQFPYEQYF. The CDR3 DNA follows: TGCGCCAGCAGCTTGGGACAGTTCCCCTACGAGCAGTACTTC.

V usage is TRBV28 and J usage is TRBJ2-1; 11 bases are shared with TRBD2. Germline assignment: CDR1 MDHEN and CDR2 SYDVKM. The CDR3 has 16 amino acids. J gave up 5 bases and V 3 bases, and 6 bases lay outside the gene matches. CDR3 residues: CASSFTGLAGNNEQFF. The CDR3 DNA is TGTGCCAGCAGTTTTACCGGACTAGCGGGTAACAATGAGCAGTTCTTC.

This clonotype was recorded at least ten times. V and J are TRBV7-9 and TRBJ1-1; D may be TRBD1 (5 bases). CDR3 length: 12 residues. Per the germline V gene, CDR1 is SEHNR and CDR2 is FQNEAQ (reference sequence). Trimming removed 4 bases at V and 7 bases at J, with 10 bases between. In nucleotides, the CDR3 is TGTGCCAGCAGCTCCTCAGGGTTTGAAGCTTTCTTT. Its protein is CASSSSGFEAFF. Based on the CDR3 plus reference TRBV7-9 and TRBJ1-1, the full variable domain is DTGVSQNPRHKITKRGQNVTFRCDPISEHNRLYWYRQTLGQGPEFLTYFQNEAQLEKSRLLSDRFSAERPKGSFSTLEIQRTEQGDSAMYLCASSSSGFEAFFGQGTRLTVV.

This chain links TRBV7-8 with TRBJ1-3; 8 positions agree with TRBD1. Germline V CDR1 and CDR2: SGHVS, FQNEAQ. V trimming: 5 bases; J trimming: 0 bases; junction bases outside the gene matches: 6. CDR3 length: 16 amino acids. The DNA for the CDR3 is TGTGCCAGCAGCACACACAGGGGGAGCTCTGGAAACACCATATATTTT. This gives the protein CASSTHRGSSGNTIYF.

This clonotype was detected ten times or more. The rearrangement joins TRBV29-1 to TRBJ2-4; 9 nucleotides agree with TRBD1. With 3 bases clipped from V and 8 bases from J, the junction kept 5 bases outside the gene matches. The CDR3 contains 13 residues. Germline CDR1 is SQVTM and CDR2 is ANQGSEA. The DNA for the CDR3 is TGCAGCGTTGAGGGACAGGGTCTAGACATTCAGTACTTC. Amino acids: CSVEGQGLDIQYF.

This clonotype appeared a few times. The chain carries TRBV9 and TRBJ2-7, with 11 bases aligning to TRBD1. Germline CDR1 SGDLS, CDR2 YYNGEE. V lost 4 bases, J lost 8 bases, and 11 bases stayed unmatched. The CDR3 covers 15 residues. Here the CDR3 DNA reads TGTGCCAGCAGCCATCGGACAGGGGGCGAGTACAAGCAGTACTTC. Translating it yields CASSHRTGGEYKQYF.

In DNA form, the CDR3 reads TGCAGTGCTCCCGGGACTACTACCTACAATGAGCAGTTCTTC. Protein: CSAPGTTTYNEQFF. The rearrangement uses TRBV20-1 and TRBJ2-1; 7 nucleotides align to TRBD2. Germline trimming cut 5 bases from V and 2 bases from J; bases unmatched to any gene: 6. The CDR3 is 14 amino acids. Germline V gives CDR1 DFQATT, CDR2 SNEGSKA (reference sequence).

CDR3 bases: TGCGCCAGCAGCTTAGGACCGGGACAGGGCTACGAGCAGTACTTC. The encoded protein is CASSLGPGQGYEQYF. This sequence joins TRBV5-1 and TRBJ2-7, with TRBD1 matching 9 bases. J lost 3 bases, V lost 2 bases, and 6 bases had no gene match. This CDR3 region has 15 residues. Germline V lookup: CDR1 SGHRS, CDR2 YFSETQ.

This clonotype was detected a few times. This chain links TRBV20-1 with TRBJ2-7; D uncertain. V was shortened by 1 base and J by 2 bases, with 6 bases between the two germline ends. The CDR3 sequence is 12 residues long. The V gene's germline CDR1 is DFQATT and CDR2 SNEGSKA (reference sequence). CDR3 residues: CSARAPPYEQYF. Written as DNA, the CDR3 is TGCAGTGCTAGAGCCCCCCCCTACGAGCAGTACTTC.

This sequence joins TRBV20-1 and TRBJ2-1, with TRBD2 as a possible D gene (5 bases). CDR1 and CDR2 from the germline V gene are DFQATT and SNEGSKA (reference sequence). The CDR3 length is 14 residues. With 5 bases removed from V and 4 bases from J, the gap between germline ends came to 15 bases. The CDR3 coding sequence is TGCAGTGCTTCGACTAACCCATATTACAATGAGCAGTTCTTC. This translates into CSASTNPYYNEQFF.

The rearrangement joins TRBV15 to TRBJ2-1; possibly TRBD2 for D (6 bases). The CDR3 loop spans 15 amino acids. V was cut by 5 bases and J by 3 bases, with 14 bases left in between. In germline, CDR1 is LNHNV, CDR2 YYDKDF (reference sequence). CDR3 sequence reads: CATSPRAGIYNEQFF. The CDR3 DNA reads TGTGCCACCAGCCCCCGTGCGGGGATCTACAATGAGCAGTTCTTC.

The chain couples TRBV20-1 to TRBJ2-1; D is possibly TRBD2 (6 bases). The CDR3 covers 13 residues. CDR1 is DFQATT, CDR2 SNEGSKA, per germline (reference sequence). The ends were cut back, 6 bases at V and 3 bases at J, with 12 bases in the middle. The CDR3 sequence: CSARLDHYNEQFF. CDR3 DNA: TGCAGTGCCCGACTAGACCACTACAATGAGCAGTTCTTC.

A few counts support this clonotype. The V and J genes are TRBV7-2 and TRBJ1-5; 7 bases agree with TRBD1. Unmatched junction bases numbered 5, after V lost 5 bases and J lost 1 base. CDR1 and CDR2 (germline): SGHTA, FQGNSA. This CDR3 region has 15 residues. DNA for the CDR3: TGTGCCAGCAGCCACGAGGGGGCGAGCAATCAGCCCCAGCATTTT. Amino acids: CASSHEGASNQPQHF.

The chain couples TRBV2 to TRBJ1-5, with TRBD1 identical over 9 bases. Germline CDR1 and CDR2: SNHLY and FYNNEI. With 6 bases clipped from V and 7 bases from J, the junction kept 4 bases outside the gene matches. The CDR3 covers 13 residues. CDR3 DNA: TGTGCCAGCAGAGTACAGGGGGCACAGCCCCAGCATTTT. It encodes CASRVQGAQPQHF.

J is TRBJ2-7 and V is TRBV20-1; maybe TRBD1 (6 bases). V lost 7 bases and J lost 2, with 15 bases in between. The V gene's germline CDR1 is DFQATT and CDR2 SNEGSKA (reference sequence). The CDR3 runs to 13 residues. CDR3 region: CSGKGQGPYEQYF. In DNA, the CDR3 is TGCAGTGGTAAGGGACAAGGTCCCTACGAGCAGTACTTC.

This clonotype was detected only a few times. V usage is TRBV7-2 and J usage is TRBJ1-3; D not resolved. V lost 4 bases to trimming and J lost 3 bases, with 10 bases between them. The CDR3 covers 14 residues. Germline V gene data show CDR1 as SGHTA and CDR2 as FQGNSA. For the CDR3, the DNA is TGTGCCAGCAGCTCAACACTTGGTGGAAACACCATATATTTT. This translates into CASSSTLGGNTIYF.